Sequencing of this T cell receptor (beta chain) was carried out in a study of cytomegalovirus exposure and HLA in healthy donors. The study's findings and limits: For most TCR sequences rarity was the rule, although some public TCRs occurred in many donors.

The PCR had 60 Vbeta and 13 Jbeta primers. Assay used: immunoSEQ multiplex PCR; TCRdb lists only in-frame clones, some missing. The sample shows about 90,000 clones, around three fifths of them seen only once. About this clone: Its antigen is unknown.

This CDR3 has 15 amino acids. CDR1 and CDR2 from the germline V gene are SGHVS and FNYEAQ. V was cut by 4 bases and J by 0 bases, with 11 bases left in between. This clonotype was sampled from a man aged 25-45 years in good health and CMV-seronegative. The chain joins TRBV7-6 to TRBJ2-3; possible D gene TRBD2, 5 bases. The material sequenced was PBMCs. As DNA, the CDR3 is TGTGCCAGCAGCTCTGATCGGGGAAGCACAGATACGCAGTATTTT. It specifies CASSSDRGSTDTQYF.